The TCR beta chain described here comes from a study of cytomegalovirus exposure and HLA in healthy donors. It was with 60 Vbeta and 13 Jbeta primers that the PCR ran. Sequencing was performed with immunoSEQ multiplex PCR; in TCRdb, only in-frame clones are kept and a portion is missing. The data show 85,000 to 100,000 clones, under 85% seen once. Findings of the study overall: Some TCR beta chains (about 170 of them) were listed as cytomegalovirus-associated. Reports credit the classifier with highly specific, highly sensitive diagnosis of cytomegalovirus status.

This clone came up a few times. Its target is not known. CDR1 MGHRA and CDR2 YSYEKL come from the germline V gene. Trimming at V came to 0 bases and at J to 3 bases, leaving 6 bases not matched to a gene. The CDR3 sequence is 16 residues long. The specimen was PBMCs. The TCR originated in a female donor in good health and CMV-seropositive. The chain employs TRBV4-1 and TRBJ2-7; 9 bases are a match to TRBD1. CDR3 loop: CASSQDLGTGSYEQYF. CDR3 in DNA: TGCGCCAGCAGCCAAGATCTAGGGACAGGGAGCTACGAGCAGTACTTC.